This T cell receptor (beta chain) appears in the sequencing data of a study of cytotoxic CD8 clonotypes in ibrutinib-treated CLL (dated by TCRdb to the early 2020s). A note on the overall study: The cohort included around 15 treatment-naive and ten to eleven relapsed/refractory patients; some 18 were IGHV unmutated. Responses were partial in 25 or so patients and complete in 2; after median 68 months follow-up, roughly 14 stayed in remission and 12 progressed. Samples at response were collected after a median of about 11 months of treatment, with a range of about 6 to 36 months. On average, each sample had 255,043 productive templates and more than 75,000 productive rearrangements. Longitudinal samples were available for about 30% of the 86 trial participants. Cryopreserved peripheral blood mononuclear cells were obtained before treatment, at response, and at either sustained remission or disease progression. All remission and progressive disease samples were collected while patients were still receiving ibrutinib. General findings and caveats noted by the study authors: Sustained-remission and progressing patients did not have matched sampling times, and lymph node repertoires were not examined. Public clonotypes were rare and either shrank or stayed stable during treatment, and the rise in clonality at ibrutinib response reflected expansion of private clonotypes. At ibrutinib response clonality went up, during sustained remission it held steady, and at progression it dropped back toward baseline. At baseline, clonality was higher than in age-matched healthy donors and showed a strong correlation with circulating CD8+ T-cell counts.

Comment on this clone: Its antigen target is currently unknown. No much larger clone exists at a distance of one base, and base qualities are not known.

According to the germline V gene, CDR1 reads KGHSH and CDR2 reads LQKENI. Germline trimming: 3 bases from V, 5 bases from J; junction bases outside gene matches: 10. The CDR3 sequence holds 16 residues, the cysteine and phenylalanine included. The sequence is cut down to CDR3 DNA, 48 bases in frame from base 1. The goal of deep resolution MiSeq sequencing was a depth between 1 in 1 million and 1 in 200,000 T cells, and coverage averaged 10x per clonotype. TCR beta libraries were generated with the immunoSEQ hsTCRB Kit. From the authors' description of their analysis: ImmunoSEQ Data Assistant and ImmunoSEQ Analyzer were used for data analysis, and V, D and J genes were assigned according to IMGT definitions. Clonality, which ranges from 0 to 1, was calculated by subtracting the normalized Shannon entropy of productive rearrangement frequencies from one. Only overrepresented clonotypes making up at least 0.05% of the repertoire of each patient were included in the public clonotype analysis. Roughly 13 age-matched healthy donor repertoires from immuneACCESS served as clonality controls. TCRdb stores this immuneACCESS table with in-frame sequences only. Part of the clones is absent; in the studies checked, under half of the shortfall reflects unresolved V genes, and no reason is known for the rest. V, J and clone size derive from that table, while D and trimming were established from the DNA sequence. This sample is represented by about 160,000 clones; about 84% of them were singletons. The leading ten clones occupy 4.6% of the sample.

The time point label corresponds to: 20 to 25 months on ibrutinib. For TCR beta library preparation, roughly 2 micrograms of genomic DNA was extracted from cryopreserved PBMCs. Longitudinal blood samples from CLL patients on ibrutinib monotherapy were analyzed using high-throughput TCR beta sequencing. Patients were enrolled in a phase 2 open-label single-center ibrutinib monotherapy trial. Recombination connected TRBV18 to TRBJ1-2, and 9 bases in between align with TRBD1. The sample was PBMCs, taken after 24 months of ibrutinib treatment. This TCR was sampled from a human donor with chronic lymphocytic leukemia. The CDR3 loop reads CASSPTGQGSWYGYTF. Here is the DNA: TGTGCCAGCTCACCCACTGGACAGGGGTCTTGGTATGGCTACACCTTC. Reference TRBV18 and TRBJ1-2 proteins supply the regions before and after the CDR3; the full variable domain is: NAGVMQNPRHLVRRRGQEARLRCSPMKGHSHVYWYRQLPEEGLKFMVYLQKENIIDESGMPKERFSAEFPKEGPSILRIQQVVRGDSAAYFCASSPTGQGSWYGYTFGSGTRLTVV.